The entry below gives a single T cell receptor (beta chain) sequence along with its context. The antigen it binds to is not known. No base-level quality is on record; no much larger clone is a single base apart. This sample is part of a study of cytomegalovirus exposure and HLA in healthy donors (dated by TCRdb to about 2017). Regarding the complete study: In an earlier analysis of fewer than 750 of the donors, approximately 260 Gb of sequence data and 90 million to 120 million unique TCR beta sequences from roughly 180 million T cells were reported. Roughly 300 gigabases of sequencing data and 78 million or so unique TCR sequences were included in an early release covering about 700 HLA-typed donors. Among the approximately 400 genotyped donors, approximately 82% belonged to the genetic ancestry cluster associated with self-reported Caucasian donors. The aim of the study was to test whether cataloging public T cell receptors could identify signatures of past pathogen exposure. Using immunosequencing, the study profiled T cell repertoires from 666 subjects and related those repertoires to cytomegalovirus serostatus. A separate validation cohort of roughly 130 different subjects was used in addition to the roughly 670-subject first cohort. To predict cytomegalovirus infection status, the study combined high-throughput TCR immunosequencing, statistical association of individual TCRs with disease status, and machine learning. In a later analysis, previously published TCR beta repertoires from about 670 donors were re-analyzed and high-resolution HLA genotyping was added so that TCR occurrence patterns could be studied. Rather than drawing on any new phenotypic data, the later analysis identified candidate immune exposures from TCR beta sequences and the way those sequences occurred across donors. To decide whether each TCR beta V gene segment behaved as functional or pseudogenic, an earlier analysis of 587 of the donors relied on high-throughput TCR beta sequencing. Donor age, sex, ethnicity and CMV serostatus were compiled together with the repertoire data. In a later genetic analysis, genome-wide SNP genotypes for about three fifths of the 666 donors were used, and that subset was treated as a discovery cohort. All discovery cohort repertoires had been generated on a single sequencing platform. HLA typing covered class I and class II loci at four-digit resolution. Typing coverage varied by locus: 629-630 donors for A, B, C, DRB1 and DQB1; some 520 for DQA1; nearly 610 for DPA1; around 490 for DPB1. Because of strong linkage in the cohort, five DR-DQ haplotypes were treated as single units for association and clustering. Across roughly 420 genotyped donors of the cohort, an average of about 220,000 unique TCR beta nucleotide sequences per donor were sequenced, and roughly 17% of those sequences were non-productive. The research as a whole found: Most TCR sequences were seen in very few donors, while some public TCRs were found in many individuals. Strong co-occurrence of HLA alleles, especially DR and DQ, made assigning TCR associations to individual alleles difficult. Linkage disequilibrium might explain the correlated functional status among segregating V segments, but an unknown experimental factor could not be excluded. Some IMGT-functional V segments, including TRBV6-2 and TRBV6-3, could not be distinguished by the 87-base-pair reads and were therefore excluded. An earlier analysis of 587 of the donors showed that most TCR beta V segments appeared in productive rearrangements either about 87% or about 30% of the time, which broadly matched IMGT annotations. The only immune exposure information available for the cohort was CMV serostatus. In a later analysis, most CMV-associated TCR beta chains were found to appear HLA-restricted, with HLA associations seemingly driven largely by CMV exposure. A cluster of highly shared sequence variants was judged likely to be a technical artifact of the sequencing pipeline. A later genetic analysis associated a missense DCLRE1C variant with V-gene and J-gene trimming of TCR beta chains, and an independent cohort replicated the association. The authors suggested that the approach could potentially be extended to other disease states and immunological phenotypes. A further reported finding was that TCR beta sequences accurately predicted the HLA-A and HLA-B alleles for most subjects in the first cohort. Cytomegalovirus status was reported to be diagnosed by the classifier with high specificity and sensitivity in both the original and validation cohorts. Because some donors lacked HLA typing at each locus, the association tests relied only on the typed subset. A few of the identified cytomegalovirus-associated TCR beta chains were confirmed in vitro to be specific for cytomegalovirus antigens. A later analysis found that HLA-associated TCR beta chains were more clonally expanded and had lower generation probabilities than equally common non-associated chains. A total of around 150 TCR beta chains were listed by the study as associated with cytomegalovirus. Because counts were too low, roughly 17 rarely observed V segments, including chromosome 9 orphons, were left out of the earlier analysis of a few hundred of the donors. According to a later analysis, TCR association rates differed among HLA loci, with DRB1 alleles showing the most associated TCRs and HLA-C alleles showing the fewest. Specific HLA alleles were associated with 15,000 to 20,000 TCR beta sequences at a false discovery rate of 0.05 in a later analysis. Several of the top co-occurrence clusters appeared to be linked to parvovirus B19, influenza, CMV and Epstein-Barr virus, according to a later analysis. Sequencing depth was assumed to be roughly uniform across donors in the presence/absence analyses, though that assumption may not hold. Only TCR beta chains were sequenced in this cohort, and the absence of alpha or paired-chain data limited detectable features. A later genetic analysis reported fewer N-insertions in productive TCRs among donors in an Asian-associated ancestry cluster than the roughly 620-donor mean.

The method behind the library was the immunoSEQ multiplex PCR assay. The multiplex PCR relied on a mix of 60 forward primers for TCR Vbeta segments and 13 reverse primers for TCR Jbeta segments. The CDR3 region of rearranged TCR beta genes was amplified from genomic DNA by a multiplex PCR assay. The Illumina HiSeq System was used to sequence the amplified TCR beta libraries as 87-base-pair reads. The original pipeline was this. In a later analysis, 80 million or so unique TCR beta chains were counted across the roughly 670 repertoires, and roughly 11 million of these chains were shared by at least two donors. A nearest-neighbor algorithm error-corrected the raw reads and collapsed the reads into unique sequences, merging closely related sequences to remove PCR and sequencing errors. V, D and J gene segments were assigned by aligning CDR3 sequences to IMGT reference sequences. For a sequence to be retained, a match of at least six nucleotides to both a V gene segment and a J gene segment was required. Rearrangements were classified as productive when the CDR3 lacked stop codons and remained in frame with V and J, and all other rearrangements were classified as non-productive. Following IMGT convention, CDR3 was defined as the stretch from the second conserved V-encoded cysteine up to the conserved J-encoded phenylalanine. The earlier analysis of 450 to 750 of the donors excluded any sequence lacking an unambiguous match to a single V gene segment. An earlier analysis of 587 of the donors called V segments functional above 56.7% productive rearrangements and segregating when the between-donor standard deviation exceeded 5%. To diagnose cytomegalovirus status from the catalog of TCR beta chain sequences, a statistical classification framework was built. A later analysis assigned V and J genes by comparing TCR nucleotide sequences with IMGT/GENE-DB human TR gene sequences. In a later analysis, CDR3 sequences and most-parsimonious VDJ recombination scenarios were assigned using the TCRdist pipeline. A later analysis defined each TCR beta chain by its CDR3 amino acid sequence plus V-gene family, and excluded reads lacking a unique V-gene family. A later analysis removed several hundred highly shared, low-generation-probability nucleotide sequences to deal with suspected cross-contamination and a sequencing artifact. In a later analysis, a clonal expansion index was calculated for each public chain from normalized within-repertoire ranks of inferred template counts. In a later analysis, generation probabilities were computed with a VDJ recombination model fitted to out-of-frame rearrangements, and the resulting probabilities were checked against IGoR. Hypergeometric tests were used in a later analysis to score TCR-TCR, TCR-HLA and TCR-CMV co-occurrence, with a repertoire-size bias correction applied to the TCR pairs. False discovery rates were estimated in a later analysis by permuting HLA or CMV assignments 20 times. In a later analysis, co-occurring TCRs were grouped using DBSCAN, with TCRdist sequence similarity added in when clustering inside HLA-allele-positive subsets. Repertoires with fewer than 30,000 or more than 120,000 public chains, plus five repertoires with anomalous nucleotide sharing, were excluded from co-occurrence clustering. Here the immuneACCESS table is served through TCRdb, limited to in-frame sequences with V and J called. Missing clones are a known gap in these copies; in checked studies unresolved V genes cover under half, and the rest lacks a known reason. V, J and clone size are taken as reported in that table, and D and trimming were inferred from the DNA itself. The sample data list 200,000 or so clones, and over 65% of these were observed just once. Less than 3.5% of the sample rests with the top ten.

The cohort comprised fewer than 750 healthy bone marrow donors. At the time of sampling, every cohort member was nominally healthy, though immune exposures that went unrecorded were likely present. The donor was CMV seronegative and belonged to the group of 352 seronegative cohort members. Every donor gave a peripheral blood sample, and the peripheral blood mononuclear cells from that sample were used for TCR beta sequencing. The Qiagen DNeasy Blood Extraction Kit was used to extract genomic DNA from the blood cell samples. V loses 2 bases of germline sequence and J loses 6 bases, and the interval between the two ends is 17 bases. For CDR1 and CDR2, the germline V gene lists SGHRS and YFSETQ. From the cysteine up to the phenylalanine, the CDR3 has a length of 15 residues. The DNA shown is the 45-base CDR3, in frame from base 1.

The clonotype comes from a woman in her twenties or thirties in good health and CMV-seronegative. The sequence is built from TRBV5-1 and TRBJ1-2, and the D gene may be TRBD1, 6 bases matching. Material: PBMCs. CDR3 protein: CASSFVAGEQNGYTF. The nucleotides are TGCGCCAGCAGCTTCGTAGCAGGGGAACAGAATGGCTACACCTTC.